The present T cell receptor (beta chain) was sequenced within a study of T cells after yellow fever vaccination. Germline values: CDR1 MNHEY, CDR2 SVGAGI. The CDR3 sequence is 13 residues long. Trimming shortened V by 6 bases and J by 9 bases, and 15 bases separated the two germline ends. UMIs were added to TCR cDNA along with a universal primer site when it was made by 5'RACE template switching. TCRdb analysed the 5' RACE reads with MiXCR anew, one entry per CDR3 protein. The table shows hundreds of thousands of distinct CDR3 sequences, with around 13% occurring only once. This clonotype turned up a few times.

This clonotype was sampled from a man younger than 30 who received the YFV17D yellow fever vaccine. V gene TRBV6-5 combines with J gene TRBJ1-3; maybe TRBD1 (6 bases). The sequencing here drew on CD4+ T cells sorted from PBMCs, taken 15 days after the yellow fever booster vaccination. The CDR3 nucleotides read TGTGCCAGCAGCTCTGGGGGGGCAGGCACCATATATTTT. This encodes CASSSGGAGTIYF.